The 5 T cell receptor beta chains reported below all come from one sample, sequenced in a study of post-analysis software for immune sequencing data. Study observations and caveats: Patients used about 5 TRBV segments, including TRBV5-6, TRBV5-1 and TRBV20-1, more often than controls.

Libraries were made from TCR beta cDNA, and they carried unique molecular identifiers. From the PCR reads, TCRdb called clonotypes with MiXCR, one entry per CDR3 protein. This table holds more than 500,000 distinct CDR3 sequences, 34% found once. Their recognized antigens are unknown. Sequenced sample: blood. The receptors come from a girl aged 2-17 years with multiple sclerosis.

This clonotype was seen more than once but under ten times. This chain connects TRBV9 to TRBJ2-3, with TRBD1 matching over 8 bases. Per the germline V gene, CDR1 is SGDLS and CDR2 is YYNGEE. The CDR3 sequence is 14 residues long. V shed 3 bases, J shed 1 base, and the junction held 1 base outside the gene matches. CDR3 residues: CASSEQGGTDTQYF. For the CDR3, the DNA is TGTGCCAGCAGCGAACAGGGGGGCACAGATACGCAGTATTTT.

This clonotype was seen a few times. The V and J genes are TRBV18 and TRBJ1-1, with no clear D. V lost 4 bases and J 11 bases, leaving 17 bases between the germline ends. This CDR3 region has 13 residues. Germline assignment: CDR1 KGHSH and CDR2 LQKENI. CDR3 protein: CASSQSYWVGAFF. The CDR3 region has the DNA TGTGCCAGCTCACAATCGTACTGGGTCGGCGCTTTCTTT.

There are a few counts of this clonotype. CDR3 loop: CASSLRLAGGRETQYF. CDR3 coding DNA: TGCGCCAGCAGCTTGAGACTAGCGGGGGGGCGAGAGACCCAGTACTTC. The chain is built from TRBV5-1 and TRBJ2-5; 14 bases match TRBD2. This CDR3 is 16 amino acids long. V lost 1 base and J lost 4; bases outside the gene matches: 3. Germline CDR1 is SGHRS and CDR2 is YFSETQ. The complete variable domain, with remaining parts taken from reference TRBV5-1 and TRBJ2-5, reads KAGVTQTPRYLIKTRGQQVTLSCSPISGHRSVSWYQQTPGQGLQFLFEYFSETQRNKGNFPGRFSGRQFSNSRSEMNVSTLELGDSALYLCASSLRLAGGRETQYFGPGTRLLVL.

This clonotype occurred a few times. The gene calls are TRBV10-3 and TRBJ2-5; 16 nucleotides line up with TRBD2. The germline V gene encodes CDR1 ENHRY and CDR2 SYGVKD. Trimming at V came to 6 bases and at J to 4 bases, leaving 11 bases not matched to a gene. The CDR3 has 18 amino acids. The CDR3: CAIREPGLAGGPGETQYF. The CDR3 DNA is TGTGCCATCAGGGAACCGGGACTAGCGGGGGGGCCTGGAGAGACCCAGTACTTC.

The gene calls are TRBV20-1 and TRBJ1-4, with a weak D call TRBD1 (6 bases). Germline loops: CDR1 DFQATT, CDR2 SNEGSKA (reference sequence). The CDR3 runs to 12 residues. In DNA, the CDR3 is TGCAGCGTCACGGACAGCCCGGAAAAACTGTTTTTT. Its translation: CSVTDSPEKLFF.